This T cell receptor beta chain originates from a study of T cell repertoires in cytomegalovirus infection. Study-level background: Selected CMV epitopes included recently identified HLA-C-restricted ones as well as well-studied HLA-B-restricted ones. Matching HLA type, along with CMV infection, was indicated by public TCR beta signatures. Regarding the study as a whole: There were HLA-C-restricted CMV-specific TCR beta clonotypes dominating the ex vivo response. Using cumulative public TCR beta family frequency, the authors identified those who carried CMV together with the relevant HLA.

With respect to this clonotype: Its target is unknown.

Per germline, CDR1 SGHDT and CDR2 YYEEEE. The CDR3 runs 16 residues. The ends were cut back, 2 bases at V and 3 bases at J, with 14 bases in the middle. TCRdb reprocessed the reads via MiXCR and lists one record per CDR3 protein. The repertoire has about 830,000 distinct CDR3 sequences, approximately 32% of them found once; the top ten carry under 15%. The V and J genes are TRBV5-6 and TRBJ2-2; no definite D call. The material sequenced was cultured CD8+ T cells from PBMCs, taken from culture after CMV antigen stimulation. This clonotype originated in a human donor in good health (CMV status not recorded). Some clones in this sample may be carry-over from other donors' samples. This CDR3 reads CASSFMGSIYTGELFF. CDR3 coding DNA: TGTGCCAGCAGCTTTATGGGATCTATCTACACCGGGGAGCTGTTTTTT.